This T cell receptor beta chain was identified in a study of cytomegalovirus exposure and HLA in healthy donors. In germline, CDR1 is SGHRS, CDR2 YFSETQ. The V segment lost 5 bases and the J segment 7 bases; nucleotides outside the gene matches: 15. CDR3 length: 15 residues. PCR primers comprised 60 Vbeta and 13 Jbeta primers. Assay used: immunoSEQ multiplex PCR; TCRdb lists only in-frame clones, some missing. Of about 190,000 clones in the sample, 82% were seen once. These donors, healthy bone marrow donors, were studied. Findings of the study overall: Most TCR sequences were uncommon, yet certain public TCRs appeared in many donors.

Concerning this clone itself: Its matching antigen is unknown.

V and J are TRBV5-1 and TRBJ2-7; 7 bases align to TRBD1. This receptor was identified in a woman between 18 and 30 years old in good health and CMV-seronegative. The sequenced sample was PBMCs. The CDR3 DNA reads TGCGCCAGCAGGGGGACAGATGGCTTACGAGGGGAGCAGTACTTC. Its protein is CASRGTDGLRGEQYF.